Reported below is one T cell receptor beta chain. No antigen is known for it. Researchers prepared the TCRbeta library using unique molecular identifiers, the study reports. Each CDR3 protein gets one entry after TCRdb re-called the PCR reads with MiXCR. Here the sample spans fewer than 550,000 distinct CDR3 sequences, roughly a tenth being singletons. The data stem from a study of T-cell reconstitution after alpha-beta-depleted transplantation in children. Findings and limits, study-wide: For some patients, TCRbeta diversity was high at day 60 because of recipient T cells and thymic progenitors that survived. At the one-year point after transplant, T-cell counts and TCRbeta diversity were found to come mostly from T cells that had been newly produced. Reportedly, roughly two months post-transplant, alpha-beta T cells arose from several hundred expanded graft clones.

The CDR3 has 16 amino acids. Germline V gene sequence: CDR1 LNHNV, CDR2 YYDKDF (reference sequence). The V segment lost 0 bases and the J segment 8 bases; nucleotides outside the gene matches: 7. This clonotype originated in a child aged 2-9 years with inherited bone marrow failure, due to receive a stem cell transplant. The sequencing used PBMCs, collected before TCRalphabeta/CD19-depleted stem cell transplant. The gene calls are TRBV15 and TRBJ2-1; TRBD2 matches at 10 bases. The CDR3 region is CATSRDTSGRADEQFF. For the CDR3, the DNA is TGTGCCACCAGCAGAGATACCAGCGGGAGGGCCGATGAGCAGTTCTTC.